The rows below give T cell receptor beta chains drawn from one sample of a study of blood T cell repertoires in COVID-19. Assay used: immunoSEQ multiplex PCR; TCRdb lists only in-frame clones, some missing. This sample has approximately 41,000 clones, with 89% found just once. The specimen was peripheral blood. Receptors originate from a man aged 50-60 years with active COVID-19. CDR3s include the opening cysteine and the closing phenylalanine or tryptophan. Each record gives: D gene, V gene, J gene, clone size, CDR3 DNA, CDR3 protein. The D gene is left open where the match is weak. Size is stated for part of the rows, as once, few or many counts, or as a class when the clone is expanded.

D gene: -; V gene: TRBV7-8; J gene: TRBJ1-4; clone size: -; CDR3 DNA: TGTGCCAGCAGCCCCCGGGACTCTAATGAAAAACTGTTTTTT; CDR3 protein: CASSPRDSNEKLFF
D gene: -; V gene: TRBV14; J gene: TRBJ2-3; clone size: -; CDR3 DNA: TGTGCCAGCAGCTATAAGAGTCCCGCGCAGTATTTT; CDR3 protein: CASSYKSPAQYF
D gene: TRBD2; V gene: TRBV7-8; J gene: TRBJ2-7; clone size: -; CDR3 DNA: TGTGCCAGCAGCTTGGCTAGCGGGAACCACGAGCAGTACTTC; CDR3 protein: CASSLASGNHEQYF
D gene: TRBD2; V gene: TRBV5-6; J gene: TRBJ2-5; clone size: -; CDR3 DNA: TGTGCCAGCAGCTTTTTCCGGGAGGTGGTAGGGGAGACCCAGTACTTC; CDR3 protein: CASSFFREVVGETQYF
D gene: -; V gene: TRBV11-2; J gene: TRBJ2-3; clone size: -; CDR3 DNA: TGTGCCAGCAGCGCGGGACTTCCCTACACAGATACGCAGTATTTT; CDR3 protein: CASSAGLPYTDTQYF
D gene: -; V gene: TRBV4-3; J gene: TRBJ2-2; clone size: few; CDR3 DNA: TGCGCCAGCAGCGTCAGCGCGCGTCTGTCCGGGGAGCTGTTTTTT; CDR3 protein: CASSVSARLSGELFF
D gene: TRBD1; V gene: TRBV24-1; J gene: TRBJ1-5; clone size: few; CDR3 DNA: TGTGCCACCAGTGACAGGGACAGGCTTCGGCCCCAGCATTTT; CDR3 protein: CATSDRDRLRPQHF
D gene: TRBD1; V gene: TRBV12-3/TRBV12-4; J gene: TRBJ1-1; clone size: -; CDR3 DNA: TGTGCCAGCAGGCGACAGGGGGCGAGTGAAGCTTTCTTT; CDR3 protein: CASRRQGASEAFF
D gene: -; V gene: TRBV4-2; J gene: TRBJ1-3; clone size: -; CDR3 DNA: TGTGCCAGCAGCCAACCTCCTGGGCCCCCGGCAGGAAACACCATATATTTT; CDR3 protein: CASSQPPGPPAGNTIYF
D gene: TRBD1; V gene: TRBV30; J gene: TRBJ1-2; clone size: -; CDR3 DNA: TGTGCCTGGAGTGTAACAGGGGGGGACTATGGCTACACCTTC; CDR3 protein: CAWSVTGGDYGYTF
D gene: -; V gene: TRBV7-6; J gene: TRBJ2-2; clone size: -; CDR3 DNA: TGTGCCAGCAGCTTAGGATGGAGGGCGGGGACCGGGGAGCTGTTTTTT; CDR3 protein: CASSLGWRAGTGELFF
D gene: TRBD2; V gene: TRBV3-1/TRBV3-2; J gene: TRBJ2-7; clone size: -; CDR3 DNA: TGTGCCAGCAGTCGAGGGAGGGGTTACGAGCAGTACTTC; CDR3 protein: CASSRGRGYEQYF
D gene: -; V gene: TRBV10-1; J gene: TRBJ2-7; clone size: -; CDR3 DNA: TGCGCCAGCAGAGCTACCGCAGGGGAGGGCGAGCAGTACTTC; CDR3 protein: CASRATAGEGEQYF
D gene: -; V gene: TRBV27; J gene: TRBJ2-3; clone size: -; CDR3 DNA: TGTGCCAGCCGACTGGGAGCGGTCGATACGCAGTATTTT; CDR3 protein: CASRLGAVDTQYF
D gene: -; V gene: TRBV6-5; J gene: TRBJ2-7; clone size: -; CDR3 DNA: TGTGCCAGCAGACAAGACTCAACCTACGAGCAGTACTTC; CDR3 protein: CASRQDSTYEQYF
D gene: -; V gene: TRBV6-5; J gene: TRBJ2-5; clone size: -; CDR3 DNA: TGTGCCAGCAGTTACGGCAGCCAAGAGACCCAGTACTTC; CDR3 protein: CASSYGSQETQYF
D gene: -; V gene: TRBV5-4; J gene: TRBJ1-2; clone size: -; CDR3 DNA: TGTGCCAGCAGCTGGGGCCGTAGCTATGGCTACACCTTC; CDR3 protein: CASSWGRSYGYTF
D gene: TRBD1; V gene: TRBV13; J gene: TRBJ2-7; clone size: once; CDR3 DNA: TGTGCCAGCACCGGGGACAGAACCTACGAGCAGTACTTC; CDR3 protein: CASTGDRTYEQYF
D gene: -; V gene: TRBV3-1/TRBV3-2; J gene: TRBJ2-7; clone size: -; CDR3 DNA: TGTGCCAGCAGCCAGTCGGGGTACGAGCAGTACTTC; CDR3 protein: CASSQSGYEQYF
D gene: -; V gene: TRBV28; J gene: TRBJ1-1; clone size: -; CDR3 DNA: TGTGCCAGCAGAGCTCAGGGTCTGGGTTCTGAAGCTTTCTTT; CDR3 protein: CASRAQGLGSEAFF